Ten or more counts support the clone carrying this T cell receptor (beta chain). Samples came from axillary lymph nodes draining the breast cancer. TCRdb reprocessed the multiplex PCR reads with MiXCR, giving one entry per CDR3 protein. This table holds more than 200,000 distinct CDR3 sequences, less than 40% found once. The CDR3 length is 14 residues. In germline, CDR1 is SGHTA, CDR2 FQGTGA. V lost 5 bases, J lost 6 bases, and 15 bases lay in between. The data originate from a study of breast tumors, draining lymph nodes, adjacent tissues. The receptor was isolated from a female donor with breast cancer. Some clones in this sample may be carry-over from other donors' samples. This sequence joins TRBV7-3 and TRBJ2-3; D perhaps matches TRBD2 (6 bases). Specimen: axillary lymph node tissue. The CDR3 bases are TGTGCCAGCAGCCCCCTGGGGGGTTTGGATACGCAGTATTTT. It encodes CASSPLGGLDTQYF.